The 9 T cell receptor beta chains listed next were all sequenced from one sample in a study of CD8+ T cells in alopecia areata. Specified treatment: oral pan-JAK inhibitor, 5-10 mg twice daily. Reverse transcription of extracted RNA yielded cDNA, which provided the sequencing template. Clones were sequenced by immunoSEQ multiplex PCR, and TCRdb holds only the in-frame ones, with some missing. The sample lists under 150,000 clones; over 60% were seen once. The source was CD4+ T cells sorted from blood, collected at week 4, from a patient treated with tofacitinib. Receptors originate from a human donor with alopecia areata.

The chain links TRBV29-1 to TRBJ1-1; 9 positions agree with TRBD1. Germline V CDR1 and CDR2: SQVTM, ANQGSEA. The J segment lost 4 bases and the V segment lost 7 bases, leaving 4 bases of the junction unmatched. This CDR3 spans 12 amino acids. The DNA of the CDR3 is TGCAGCGGAACAGGGGGCTTCACTGAAGCTTTCTTT. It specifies CSGTGGFTEAFF.

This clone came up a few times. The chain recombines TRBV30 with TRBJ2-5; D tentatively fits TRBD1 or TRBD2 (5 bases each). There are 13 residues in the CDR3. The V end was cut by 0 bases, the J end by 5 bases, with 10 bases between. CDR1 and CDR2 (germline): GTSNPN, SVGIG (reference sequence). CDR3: CAWSVGPGETQYF. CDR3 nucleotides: TGTGCCTGGAGTGTGGGACCCGGGGAGACCCAGTACTTC.

The CDR3 region has the DNA TGTGCCAGCAGTTACGATGGCTTAGAGACCCAGTACTTC. Amino acids: CASSYDGLETQYF. The rearrangement joins TRBV6-5 to TRBJ2-5; D gene unclear. Germline V lookup: CDR1 MNHEY, CDR2 SVGAGI. Trimming took 2 bases from V and 4 from J, leaving 8 bases between them. The CDR3 is 13 residues long.

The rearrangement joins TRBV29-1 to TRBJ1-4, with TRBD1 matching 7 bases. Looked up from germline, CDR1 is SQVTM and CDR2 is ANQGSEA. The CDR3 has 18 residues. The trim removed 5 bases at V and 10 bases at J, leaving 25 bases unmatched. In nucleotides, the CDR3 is TGCAGCGTTAGTTCTTTGGACGGCGAGGGGGCGCCATCTGCAAAACTGTTTTTT. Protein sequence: CSVSSLDGEGAPSAKLFF.

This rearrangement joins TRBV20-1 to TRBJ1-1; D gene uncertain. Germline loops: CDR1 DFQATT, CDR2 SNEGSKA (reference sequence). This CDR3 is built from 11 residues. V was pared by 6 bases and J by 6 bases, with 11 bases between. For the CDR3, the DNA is TGCAGTGCCGCCCCGCAGGCTGAAGCTTTCTTT. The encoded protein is CSAAPQAEAFF.

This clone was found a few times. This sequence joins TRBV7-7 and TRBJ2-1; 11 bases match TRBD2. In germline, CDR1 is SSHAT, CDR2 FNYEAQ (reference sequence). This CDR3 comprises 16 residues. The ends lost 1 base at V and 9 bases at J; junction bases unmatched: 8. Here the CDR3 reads CASSLVSSGGASEQFF. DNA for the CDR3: TGTGCCAGCAGCTTAGTGAGTAGCGGGGGGGCGAGTGAGCAGTTCTTC.

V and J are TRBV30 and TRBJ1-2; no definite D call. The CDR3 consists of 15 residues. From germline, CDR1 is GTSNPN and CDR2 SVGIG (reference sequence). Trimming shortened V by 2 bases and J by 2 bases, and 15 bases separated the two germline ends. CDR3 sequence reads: CAWSIGPPSNYGYTF. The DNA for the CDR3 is TGTGCCTGGAGTATAGGACCTCCGAGCAACTATGGCTACACCTTC.

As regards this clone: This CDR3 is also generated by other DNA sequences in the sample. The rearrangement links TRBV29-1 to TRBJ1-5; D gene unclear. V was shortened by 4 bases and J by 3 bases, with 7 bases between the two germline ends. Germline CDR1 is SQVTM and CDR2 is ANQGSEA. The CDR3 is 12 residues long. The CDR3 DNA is TGCAGCGTTGCTGGGTCCAATCAGCCCCAGCATTTT. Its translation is CSVAGSNQPQHF. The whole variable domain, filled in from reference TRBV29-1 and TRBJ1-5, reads SAVISQKPSRDICQRGTSLTIQCQVDSQVTMMFWYRQQPGQSLTLIATANQGSEATYESGFVIDKFPISRPNLTFSTLTVSNMSPEDSSIYLCSVAGSNQPQHFGDGTRLSIL.

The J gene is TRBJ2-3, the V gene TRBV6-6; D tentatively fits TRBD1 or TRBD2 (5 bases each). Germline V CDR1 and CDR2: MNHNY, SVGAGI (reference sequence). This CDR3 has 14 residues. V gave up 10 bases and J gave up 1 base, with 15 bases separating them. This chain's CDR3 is CAILRDPRTDTQYF. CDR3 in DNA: TGTGCCATCCTCCGGGACCCCCGCACAGATACGCAGTATTTT.